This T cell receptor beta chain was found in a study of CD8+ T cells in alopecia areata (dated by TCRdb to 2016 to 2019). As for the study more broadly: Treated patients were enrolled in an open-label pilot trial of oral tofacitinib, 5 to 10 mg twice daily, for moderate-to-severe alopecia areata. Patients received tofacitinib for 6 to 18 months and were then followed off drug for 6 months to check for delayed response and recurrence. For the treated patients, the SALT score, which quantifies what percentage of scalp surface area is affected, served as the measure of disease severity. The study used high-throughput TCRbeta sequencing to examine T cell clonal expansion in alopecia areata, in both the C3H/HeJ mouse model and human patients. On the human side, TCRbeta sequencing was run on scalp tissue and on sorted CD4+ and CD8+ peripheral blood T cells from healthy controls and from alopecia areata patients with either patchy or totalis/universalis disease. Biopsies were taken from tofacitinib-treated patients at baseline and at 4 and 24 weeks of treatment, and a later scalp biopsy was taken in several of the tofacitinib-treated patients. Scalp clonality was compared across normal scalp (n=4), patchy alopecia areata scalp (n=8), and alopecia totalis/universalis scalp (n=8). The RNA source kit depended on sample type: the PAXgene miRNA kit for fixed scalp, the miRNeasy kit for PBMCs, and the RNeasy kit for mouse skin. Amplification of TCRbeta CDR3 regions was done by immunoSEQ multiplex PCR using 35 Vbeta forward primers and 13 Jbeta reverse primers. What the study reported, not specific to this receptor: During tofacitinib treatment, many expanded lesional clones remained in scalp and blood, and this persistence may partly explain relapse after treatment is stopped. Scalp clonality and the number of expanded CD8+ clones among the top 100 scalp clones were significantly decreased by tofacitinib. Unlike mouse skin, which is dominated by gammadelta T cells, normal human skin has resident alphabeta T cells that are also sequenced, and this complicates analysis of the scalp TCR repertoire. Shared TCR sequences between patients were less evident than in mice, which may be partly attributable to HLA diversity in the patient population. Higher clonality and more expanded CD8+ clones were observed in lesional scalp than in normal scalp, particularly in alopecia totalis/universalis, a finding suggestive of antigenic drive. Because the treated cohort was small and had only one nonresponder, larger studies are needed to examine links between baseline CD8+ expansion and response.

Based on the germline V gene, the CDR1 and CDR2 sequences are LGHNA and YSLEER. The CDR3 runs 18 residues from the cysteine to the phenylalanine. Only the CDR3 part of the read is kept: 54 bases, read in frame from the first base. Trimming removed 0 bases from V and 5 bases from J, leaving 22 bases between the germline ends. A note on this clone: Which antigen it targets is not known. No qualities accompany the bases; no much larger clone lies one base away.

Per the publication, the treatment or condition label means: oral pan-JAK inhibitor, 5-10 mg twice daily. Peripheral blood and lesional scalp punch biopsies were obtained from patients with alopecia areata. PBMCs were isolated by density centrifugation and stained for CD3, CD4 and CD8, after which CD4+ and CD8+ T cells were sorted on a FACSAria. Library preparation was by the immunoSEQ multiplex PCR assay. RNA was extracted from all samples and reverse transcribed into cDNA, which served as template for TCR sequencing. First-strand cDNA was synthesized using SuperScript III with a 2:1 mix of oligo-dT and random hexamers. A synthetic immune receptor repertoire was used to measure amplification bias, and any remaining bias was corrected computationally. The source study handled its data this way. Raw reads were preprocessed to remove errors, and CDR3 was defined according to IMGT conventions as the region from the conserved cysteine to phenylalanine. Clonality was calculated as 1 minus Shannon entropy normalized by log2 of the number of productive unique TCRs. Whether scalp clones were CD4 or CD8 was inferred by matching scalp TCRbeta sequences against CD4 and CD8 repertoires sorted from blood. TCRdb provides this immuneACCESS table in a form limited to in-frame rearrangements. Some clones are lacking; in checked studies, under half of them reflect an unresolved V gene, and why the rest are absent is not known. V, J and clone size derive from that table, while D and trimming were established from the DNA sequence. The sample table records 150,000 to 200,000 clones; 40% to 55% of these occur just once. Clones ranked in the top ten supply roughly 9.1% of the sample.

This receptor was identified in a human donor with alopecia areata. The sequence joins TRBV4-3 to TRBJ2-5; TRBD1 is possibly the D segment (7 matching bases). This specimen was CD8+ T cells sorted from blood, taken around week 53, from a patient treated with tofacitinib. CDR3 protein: CASSQEFEGEGAGETQYF. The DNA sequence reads TGCGCCAGCAGCCAAGAGTTCGAAGGAGAGGGGGCGGGGGAGACCCAGTACTTC.